A selection of T cell receptor beta chains follows, all from one sample in a study of cytomegalovirus exposure and HLA in healthy donors. Generated by immunoSEQ multiplex PCR, the TCRdb table keeps only in-frame clones and is missing some. The table lists fewer than 400,000 clones, around 90% of them singletons. Sequenced input: PBMCs. Receptor source: a young man in good health and CMV-seronegative. Both conserved end residues are part of each CDR3. D genes are given only for firm matches. Clone size is shown for a subset of rows, as once, few, many or a class of expanded clone.

TRBV28	TRBJ1-5	TRBD1	-	CASRPTGGFVNQPQHF	TGTGCCAGCAGGCCAACAGGGGGCTTCGTCAATCAGCCCCAGCATTTT
TRBV7-2	TRBJ2-7	TRBD1	-	CASSLGTGVTYEQYF	TGTGCCAGCAGCTTAGGGACAGGAGTTACCTACGAGCAGTACTTC
TRBV19	TRBJ1-5	TRBD1	-	CATRDRDSNQPQHF	TGTGCCACTCGGGACAGGGATAGCAATCAGCCCCAGCATTTT
TRBV7-9	TRBJ2-7	TRBD2	-	CASSLSGGSYEQYF	TGTGCCAGCAGCTTAAGCGGGGGGTCCTACGAGCAGTACTTC
TRBV6-5	TRBJ2-7	TRBD2	-	CASKRGGGEQYF	TGTGCCAGCAAGCGGGGGGGCGGGGAGCAGTACTTC
TRBV19	TRBJ1-1	TRBD1	-	CASSYKQGRGAFF	TGTGCCAGTAGTTACAAGCAGGGCAGGGGGGCTTTCTTT
TRBV9	TRBJ1-1	-	-	CASSVARGTEAFF	TGTGCCAGCAGCGTAGCCAGGGGCACTGAAGCTTTCTTT
TRBV5-4	TRBJ1-6	-	-	CASSSGMEARHSPLHF	TGTGCCAGCAGCTCGGGGATGGAAGCTCGGCATTCACCCCTCCACTTT
TRBV11-3	TRBJ2-7	-	-	CASSLAGDPSYEQYF	TGTGCCAGCAGCTTAGCAGGGGATCCCTCCTACGAGCAGTACTTC
TRBV7-2	TRBJ2-7	-	-	CASSLRGQILFYEQYF	TGTGCCAGCAGCTTAAGAGGGCAGATCCTTTTTTACGAGCAGTACTTC
TRBV4-1	TRBJ1-1	TRBD1	-	CASSHRATGGGYTEAFF	TGCGCCAGCAGCCATCGCGCCACAGGGGGCGGATACACTGAAGCTTTCTTT
TRBV5-6	TRBJ1-4	-	-	CASSFSVGPNEKLFF	TGTGCCAGCAGCTTTTCAGTTGGGCCTAATGAAAAACTGTTTTTT
TRBV5-1	TRBJ1-3	-	-	CASRTSSGNTIYF	TGCGCCAGCAGGACAAGCTCTGGAAACACCATATATTTT
TRBV19	TRBJ2-7	TRBD1	-	CASKLTGEGGEQYF	TGTGCCAGTAAACTGACAGGGGAAGGGGGCGAGCAGTACTTC
TRBV4-1	TRBJ2-7	TRBD2	-	CASSRASGGRSAEQYF	TGCGCCAGCAGCCGAGCTAGCGGGGGGCGATCCGCCGAGCAGTACTTC
TRBV6-1	TRBJ1-2	-	-	CASSEESGNYGYTF	TGTGCCAGCAGTGAAGAATCCGGTAACTATGGCTACACCTTC
TRBV6-5	TRBJ2-7	-	-	CASSYSQGYYEQYF	TGTGCCAGCAGTTACTCGCAGGGCTACTACGAGCAGTACTTC
TRBV14	TRBJ2-7	-	-	CASSQVETGWAYEQYF	TGTGCCAGCAGCCAAGTGGAGACAGGATGGGCCTACGAGCAGTACTTC
TRBV7-6	TRBJ1-2	TRBD1	-	CASSLGQGGGYGYTF	TGTGCCAGCAGCTTAGGACAGGGGGGAGGCTATGGCTACACCTTC
TRBV2	TRBJ1-2	TRBD1	-	CASKTEGAYGYGYTF	TGTGCCAGCAAAACGGAGGGGGCATATGGCTATGGCTACACCTTC
TRBV7-2	TRBJ2-1	TRBD2	-	CASSLTSGGNPYNEQFF	TGTGCCAGCAGCTTAACTAGCGGGGGGAACCCCTACAATGAGCAGTTCTTC
TRBV6-1	TRBJ2-2	-	-	CASRGADRIGELFF	TGTGCCAGCAGGGGCGCCGATAGAATCGGGGAGCTGTTTTTT
TRBV11-2	TRBJ2-5	TRBD2	-	CASSPQGRGGLWETQYF	TGTGCCAGCAGCCCCCAAGGGCGGGGGGGGCTGTGGGAGACCCAGTACTTC
TRBV19	TRBJ2-7	TRBD1	-	CASSVTGTGGGQYF	TGTGCCAGTAGTGTAACCGGGACAGGGGGCGGGCAGTACTTC
TRBV7-9	TRBJ1-1	TRBD1	-	CASSWTGTEAFF	TGTGCCAGCAGCTGGACAGGCACTGAAGCTTTCTTT
TRBV7-8	TRBJ1-2	-	few	CASSLTDTPYGYTF	TGTGCCAGCAGCTTAACGGACACGCCCTATGGCTACACCTTC
TRBV29-1	TRBJ1-2	TRBD1	-	CSIRRDSNYGYTF	TGCAGCATACGCCGGGACAGTAACTATGGCTACACCTTC
TRBV6-1	TRBJ1-5	-	-	CASIFGGNQPQHF	TGTGCCAGCATTTTCGGGGGCAATCAGCCCCAGCATTTT
TRBV12-5	TRBJ1-5	-	-	CASGGGGYQPQHF	TGTGCTAGTGGAGGGGGGGGGTATCAGCCCCAGCATTTT
TRBV7-8	TRBJ1-6	TRBD1	-	CASNGQGNSPLHF	TGTGCCAGCAACGGACAGGGGAATTCACCCCTCCACTTT
TRBV5-1	TRBJ2-2	-	once	CASSLAQGLTGELFF	TGCGCCAGCAGCTTGGCCCAGGGGTTGACCGGGGAGCTGTTTTTT
TRBV21-1	TRBJ2-3	-	-	CASANTSGGAKRTDTQYF	TGTGCCAGCGCCAATACTAGCGGGGGGGCGAAGCGCACAGATACGCAGTATTTT
TRBV19	TRBJ2-7	TRBD1	-	CASSIVGTVAYEQYF	TGTGCCAGTAGTATAGTTGGGACAGTTGCCTACGAGCAGTACTTC
TRBV27	TRBJ2-7	-	-	CASSLSFQGSPSYEQYF	TGTGCCAGCAGTTTATCGTTTCAGGGGTCACCCTCCTACGAGCAGTACTTC
TRBV4-1	TRBJ2-1	TRBD2	-	CASSQGRLAGAADGNEQFF	TGCGCCAGCAGCCAAGGGCGACTAGCGGGGGCCGCCGATGGCAATGAGCAGTTCTTC
TRBV7-9	TRBJ1-1	-	-	CASSLVYGFTEAFF	TGTGCCAGCAGCTTAGTATACGGGTTCACTGAAGCTTTCTTT
TRBV4-3	TRBJ1-6	TRBD1	-	CASSQSDRVDSPLHF	TGCGCCAGCAGCCAATCGGACAGGGTTGATTCACCCCTCCACTTT
TRBV6-5	TRBJ1-3	-	once	CASSYRGEGNTIYF	TGTGCCAGCAGTTACCGGGGGGAAGGAAACACCATATATTTT
TRBV11-2	TRBJ1-3	-	-	CASSLTRSGNTIYF	TGTGCCAGCAGCCTTACCCGAAGCGGAAACACCATATATTTT
TRBV6-1	TRBJ2-6	-	-	CASRGLFSGANVLTF	TGTGCCAGCAGGGGACTTTTCTCTGGGGCCAACGTCCTGACTTTC
TRBV10-3	TRBJ2-1	-	-	CAISESGGNEQFF	TGTGCCATCAGTGAGTCTGGGGGGAATGAGCAGTTCTTC
TRBV20-1	TRBJ2-3	-	-	CSAETTDTQYF	TGCAGTGCGGAGACTACAGATACGCAGTATTTT
TRBV5-1	TRBJ2-2	-	-	CASSLPFTGHTGELFF	TGCGCCAGCAGCTTGCCATTCACAGGGCACACCGGGGAGCTGTTTTTT
TRBV4-1	TRBJ2-7	TRBD1	-	CASSQEPTGGFYEQYF	TGCGCCAGCAGCCAAGAACCGACAGGGGGATTCTACGAGCAGTACTTC
TRBV5-1	TRBJ1-6	TRBD1	-	CASSFTGGSYNSPLHF	TGCGCCAGCAGTTTCACAGGGGGAAGCTATAATTCACCCCTCCACTTT